The source of this T cell receptor (beta chain) is a study of human T cells and chemical hapten exposure. Study-wide context: Patch tests of 0.01% DPC on the upper back were read at 6 days.

General observations from the study: Since the donors had alopecia, their immune response may not be the same as that of healthy people.

The CDR3 sequence is 13 residues long. V gave up 6 bases and J gave up 2 bases, with 14 bases separating them. Germline assignment: CDR1 SQVTM and CDR2 ANQGSEA. The sample holds many counts of this clonotype. The antigen is unknown. MiXCR, run by TCRdb on the RACE reads, gives a single entry per CDR3 protein. The table has some 79,000 distinct CDR3 sequences, 10% to 13% seen once; the top ten hold roughly 3.7%. Specified time point: patch test 3, about 24 weeks after DPC sensitization. Treatment meaning: therapeutic diphenylcyclopropenone sensitization with weekly scalp DPC. The starting material was whole blood, obtained in connection with sensitization to the hapten diphenylcyclopropenone (DPC). The genes are TRBV29-1 and TRBJ2-7; D remains ambiguous. The TCR sequence derives from a woman in her forties or fifties with alopecia areata. Some clones in this sample may be carry-over from other donors' samples. The CDR3 nucleotides are TGCAGCGTGGACGGTGGGTCGCCCTACGAGCAGTACTTC. Protein: CSVDGGSPYEQYF.